This T cell receptor beta chain is drawn from a study of T cells in localized non-small cell lung cancer (dated by TCRdb to about 2020). Some background on the complete study: T cell repertoires of 236 early-stage NSCLC patients were analyzed, with tumors being compared against uninvolved tumor-adjacent lungs. All 250 or so NSCLC patients in the cohort were treatment-naive and had localized lung tumors that were resected. Of the NSCLC patients, 120 to 150 were male and approximately 110 were female, and the mean age was around 66 years. What the study reported, not specific to this receptor: Because multi-region tumor sequencing was not performed, intratumor heterogeneity could not be ruled out. A median of around 50 of the top 100 tumor clones turned up in the paired uninvolved adjacent lung, and fewer than 35 of those clones also ranked among the top 100 of that same adjacent lung. Uninvolved tumor-adjacent lung showed the highest T cell clonality, higher than tumor, which suggests more focused antigenic responses in the adjacent lung. Because of the exploratory design, TCR variables were selected using unadjusted p-values without false-discovery rate correction. Longer overall survival was associated with higher T cell density in blood, whereas shorter survival was associated with higher clonality in adjacent lung.

TCR beta CDR3 regions were sequenced from DNA using the immunoSEQ Assay. In the source study's methods: T cell density was computed as TCR beta template counts normalized to usable DNA estimated by amplifying housekeeping genes. Using the preseqR package, richness was estimated by extrapolating to 120,000 templates for tissue samples and 400,000 templates for PBMC samples. Clonality was defined by subtracting Pielou's evenness from one. Differential abundance testing on productive amino-acid clonotypes, with a minimum total count of 5 and an alpha of 0.1, was used to identify tissue-enriched TCRs. The Jaccard Index and the Morisita Overlap Index were used to measure how much the repertoires overlapped between compartments. TCR beta CDR3s were clustered by GLIPH together with public tetramer-defined viral CDR3s, and at least three viral sequences plus V-gene enrichment were required for viral motifs. Not all clones reach the TCRdb copy of this immuneACCESS table, which keeps in-frame sequences only. Checked studies attribute under half of the gap to unresolved V genes and leave the rest unexplained. Clonal size and the V and J genes are those of that table, whereas D and trimming came from the DNA. The sample table shows about 52,000 clones, and 86% are seen once. The ten largest clones take up roughly 18% of the sample.

The CDR3 sequence holds 15 residues, the cysteine and phenylalanine included. This entry keeps only the CDR3 DNA: 45 bases, framed from base 1. V gives up 7 bases and J gives up 0 bases, and the segment between their germline ends measures 14 bases. CDR1 and CDR2 are read off the germline V gene as SNHLY and FYNNEI. Of note for this clone: Its recognized antigen is unknown. Per-base qualities were not stored, and no clone one base away is much larger.

At diagnosis, peripheral blood, uninvolved tumor-adjacent lung and tumor were collected and were preserved as a mix of fresh-frozen and FFPE material. Blood samples were analyzed as peripheral blood mononuclear cells for TCR repertoire profiling. The source material was peripheral blood, sampled before any cancer treatment. The TCR originated in a male donor at least 60 years old with stage III squamous cell lung carcinoma. The chain is assembled from TRBV2 and TRBJ2-3; the D call could be TRBD1 or TRBD2, with each sharing 6 bases. The CDR3 region reads CASKTNGGSTDTQYF. Here is the DNA: TGTGCCAGCAAGACGAACGGGGGCAGCACAGATACGCAGTATTTT.